The rows below give T cell receptor beta chains drawn from one sample of a study of breast tumors, draining lymph nodes, adjacent tissues. TCRdb reanalysed the multiplex PCR reads using MiXCR and keeps one entry per CDR3 protein. The table records under 150,000 distinct CDR3 sequences, 21% of them present only once. Sequenced material: axillary lymph node tissue. The source is a female donor with breast cancer. Some clones in this sample may be carry-over from other donors' samples. Each CDR3 is given with its conserved first and last residue.

V gene	J gene	CDR3 protein
TRBV6-1	TRBJ1-2	CASSNPPGVYGYTF
TRBV3-1	TRBJ2-1	CASSHLLAGGRNEQFF
TRBV5-6	TRBJ2-3	CASSLALVPGTDTQYF
TRBV20-1	TRBJ2-2	CSARSGRAGELFF
TRBV9	TRBJ2-1	CASSVVTSGRGNEQFF
TRBV27	TRBJ2-1	CAGIGSGRAYNEQFF
TRBV6-2/TRBV6-3	TRBJ2-1	CASRPHPGHTYNEQFF
TRBV28	TRBJ2-7	CASSSFSEKGEQYF
TRBV5-1	TRBJ2-1	CASRNLLAVPSPGGNEQFF
TRBV6-5	TRBJ1-6	CASSANRDSPLHF
TRBV9	TRBJ2-1	CASSLVTSGSVNEQFF
TRBV7-8	TRBJ2-5	CASSLVVAGVETQYF
TRBV9	TRBJ1-5	CASSPSRRSIGGNQPQHF
TRBV5-1	TRBJ1-4	CASSGAPGANEKLFF
TRBV5-8	TRBJ2-7	CASSPESGRPLYEQYF
TRBV6-1	TRBJ2-3	CASRYLGGTDTQYF
TRBV20-1	TRBJ1-6	CSARPPGLVNSPLHF
TRBV20-1	TRBJ2-7	CSAIEPLGGSYEQHF
TRBV5-1	TRBJ1-2	CASSTDIHGYTF
TRBV6-5	TRBJ2-1	CASSSPRTDSYNEQFF
TRBV20-1	TRBJ1-6	CSARDWAGVTGKGDSPLHF
TRBV3-1	TRBJ2-1	CASSQEGTSGRRDEQFF
TRBV28	TRBJ1-2	CASFQHSDPRYGYTF
TRBV12-3/TRBV12-4	TRBJ2-1	CASRSVTGKPEQFF